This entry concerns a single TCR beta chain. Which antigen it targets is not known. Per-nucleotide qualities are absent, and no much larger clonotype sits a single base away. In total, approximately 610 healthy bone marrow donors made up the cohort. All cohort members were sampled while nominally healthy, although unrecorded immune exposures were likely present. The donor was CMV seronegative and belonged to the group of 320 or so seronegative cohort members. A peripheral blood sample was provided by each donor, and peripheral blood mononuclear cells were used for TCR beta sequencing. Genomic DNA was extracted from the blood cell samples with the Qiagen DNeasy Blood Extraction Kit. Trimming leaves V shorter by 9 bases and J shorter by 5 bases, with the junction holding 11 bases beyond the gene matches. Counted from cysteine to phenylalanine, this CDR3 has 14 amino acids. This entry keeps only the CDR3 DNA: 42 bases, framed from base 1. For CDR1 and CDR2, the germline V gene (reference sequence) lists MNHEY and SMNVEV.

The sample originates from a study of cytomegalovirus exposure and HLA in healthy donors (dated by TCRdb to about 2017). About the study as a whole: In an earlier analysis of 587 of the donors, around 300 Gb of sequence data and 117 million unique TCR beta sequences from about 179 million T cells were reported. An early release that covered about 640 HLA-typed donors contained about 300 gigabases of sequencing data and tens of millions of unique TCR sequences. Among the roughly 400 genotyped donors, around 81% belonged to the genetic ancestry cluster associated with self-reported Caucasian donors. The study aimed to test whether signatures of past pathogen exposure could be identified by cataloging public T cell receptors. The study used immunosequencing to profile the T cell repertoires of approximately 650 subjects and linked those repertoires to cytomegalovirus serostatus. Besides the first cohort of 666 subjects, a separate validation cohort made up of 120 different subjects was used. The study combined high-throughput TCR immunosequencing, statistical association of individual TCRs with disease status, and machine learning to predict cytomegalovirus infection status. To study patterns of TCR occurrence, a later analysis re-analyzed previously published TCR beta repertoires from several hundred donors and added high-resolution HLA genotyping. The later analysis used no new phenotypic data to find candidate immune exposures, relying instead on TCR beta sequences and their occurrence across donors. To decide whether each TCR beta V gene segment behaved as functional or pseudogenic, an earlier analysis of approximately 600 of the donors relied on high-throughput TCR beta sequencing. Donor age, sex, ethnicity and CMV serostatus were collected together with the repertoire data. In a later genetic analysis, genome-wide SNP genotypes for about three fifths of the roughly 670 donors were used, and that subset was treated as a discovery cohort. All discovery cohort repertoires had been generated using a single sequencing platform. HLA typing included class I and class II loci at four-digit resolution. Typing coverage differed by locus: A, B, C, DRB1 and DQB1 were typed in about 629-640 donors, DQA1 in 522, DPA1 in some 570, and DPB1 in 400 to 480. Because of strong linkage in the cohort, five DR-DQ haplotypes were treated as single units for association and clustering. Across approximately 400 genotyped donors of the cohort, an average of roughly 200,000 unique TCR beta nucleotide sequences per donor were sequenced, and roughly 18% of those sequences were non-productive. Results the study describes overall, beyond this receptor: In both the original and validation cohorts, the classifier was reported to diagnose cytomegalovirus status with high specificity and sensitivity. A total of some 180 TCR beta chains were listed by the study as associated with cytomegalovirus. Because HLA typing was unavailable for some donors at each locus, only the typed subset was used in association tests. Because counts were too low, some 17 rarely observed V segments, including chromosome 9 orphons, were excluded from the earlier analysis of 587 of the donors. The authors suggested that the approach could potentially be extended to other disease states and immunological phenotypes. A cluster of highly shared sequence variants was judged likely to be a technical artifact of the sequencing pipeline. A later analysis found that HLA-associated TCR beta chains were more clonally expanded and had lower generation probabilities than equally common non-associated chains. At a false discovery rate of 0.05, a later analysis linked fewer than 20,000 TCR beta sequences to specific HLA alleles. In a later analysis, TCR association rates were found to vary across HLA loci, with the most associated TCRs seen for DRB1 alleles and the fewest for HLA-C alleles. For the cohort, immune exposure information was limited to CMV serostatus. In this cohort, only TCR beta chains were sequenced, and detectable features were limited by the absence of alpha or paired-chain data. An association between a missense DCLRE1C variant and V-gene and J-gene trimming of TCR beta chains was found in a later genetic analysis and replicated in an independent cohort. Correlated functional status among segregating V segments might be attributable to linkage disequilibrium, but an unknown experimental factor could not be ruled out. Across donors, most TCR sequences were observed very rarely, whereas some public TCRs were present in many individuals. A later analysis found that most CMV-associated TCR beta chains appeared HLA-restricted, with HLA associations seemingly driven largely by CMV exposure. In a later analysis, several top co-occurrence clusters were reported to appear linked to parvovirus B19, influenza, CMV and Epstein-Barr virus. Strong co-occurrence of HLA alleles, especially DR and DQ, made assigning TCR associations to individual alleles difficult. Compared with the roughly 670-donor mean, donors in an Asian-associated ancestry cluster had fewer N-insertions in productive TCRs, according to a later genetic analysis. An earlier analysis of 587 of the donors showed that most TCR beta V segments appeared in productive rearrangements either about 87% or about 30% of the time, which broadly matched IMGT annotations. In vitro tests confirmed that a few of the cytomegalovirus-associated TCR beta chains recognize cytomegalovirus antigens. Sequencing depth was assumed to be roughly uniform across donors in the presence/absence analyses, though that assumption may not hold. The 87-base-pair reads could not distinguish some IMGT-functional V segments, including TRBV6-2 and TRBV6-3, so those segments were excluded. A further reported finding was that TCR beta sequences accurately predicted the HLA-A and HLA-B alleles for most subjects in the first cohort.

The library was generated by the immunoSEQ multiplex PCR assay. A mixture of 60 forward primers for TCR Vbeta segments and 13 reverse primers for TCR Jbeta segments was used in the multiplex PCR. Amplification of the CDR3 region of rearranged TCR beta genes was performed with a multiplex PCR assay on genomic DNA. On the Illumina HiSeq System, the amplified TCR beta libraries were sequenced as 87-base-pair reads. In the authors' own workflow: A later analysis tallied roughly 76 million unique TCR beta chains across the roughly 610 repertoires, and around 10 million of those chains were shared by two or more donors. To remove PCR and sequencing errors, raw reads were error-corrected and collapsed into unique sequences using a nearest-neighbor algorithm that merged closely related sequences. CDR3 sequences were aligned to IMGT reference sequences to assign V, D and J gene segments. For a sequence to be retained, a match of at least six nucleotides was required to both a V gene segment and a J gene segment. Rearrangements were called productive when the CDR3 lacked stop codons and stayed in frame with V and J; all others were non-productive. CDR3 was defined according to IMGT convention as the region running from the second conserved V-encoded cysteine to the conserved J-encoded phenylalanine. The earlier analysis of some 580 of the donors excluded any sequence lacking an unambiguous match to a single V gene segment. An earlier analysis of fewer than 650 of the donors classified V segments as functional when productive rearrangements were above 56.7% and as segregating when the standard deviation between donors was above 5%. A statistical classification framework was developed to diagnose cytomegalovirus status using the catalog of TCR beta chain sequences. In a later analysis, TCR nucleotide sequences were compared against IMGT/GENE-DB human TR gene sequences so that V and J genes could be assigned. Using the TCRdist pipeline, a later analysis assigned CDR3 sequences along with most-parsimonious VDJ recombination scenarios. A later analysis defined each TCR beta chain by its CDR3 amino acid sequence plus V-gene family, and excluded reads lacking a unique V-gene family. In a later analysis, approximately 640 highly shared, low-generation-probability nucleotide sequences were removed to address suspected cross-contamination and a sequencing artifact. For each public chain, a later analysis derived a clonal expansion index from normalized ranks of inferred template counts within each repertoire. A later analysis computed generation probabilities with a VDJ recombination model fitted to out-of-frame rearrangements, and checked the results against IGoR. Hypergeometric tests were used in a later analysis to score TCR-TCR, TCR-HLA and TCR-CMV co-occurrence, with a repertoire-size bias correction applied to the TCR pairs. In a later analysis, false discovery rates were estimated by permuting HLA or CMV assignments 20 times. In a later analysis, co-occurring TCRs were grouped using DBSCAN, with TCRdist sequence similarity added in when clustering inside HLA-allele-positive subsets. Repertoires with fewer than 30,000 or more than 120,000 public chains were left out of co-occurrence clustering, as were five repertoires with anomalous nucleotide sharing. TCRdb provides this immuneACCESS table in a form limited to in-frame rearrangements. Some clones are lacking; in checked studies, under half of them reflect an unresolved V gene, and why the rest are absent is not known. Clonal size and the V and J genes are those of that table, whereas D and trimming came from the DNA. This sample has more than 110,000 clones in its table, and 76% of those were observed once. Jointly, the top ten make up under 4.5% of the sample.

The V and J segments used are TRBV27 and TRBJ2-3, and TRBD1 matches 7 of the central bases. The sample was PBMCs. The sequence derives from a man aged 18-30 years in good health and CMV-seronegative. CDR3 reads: CASRQGGVLDTQYF. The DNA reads TGTGCCAGTCGACAGGGCGGCGTGTTAGATACGCAGTATTTT.